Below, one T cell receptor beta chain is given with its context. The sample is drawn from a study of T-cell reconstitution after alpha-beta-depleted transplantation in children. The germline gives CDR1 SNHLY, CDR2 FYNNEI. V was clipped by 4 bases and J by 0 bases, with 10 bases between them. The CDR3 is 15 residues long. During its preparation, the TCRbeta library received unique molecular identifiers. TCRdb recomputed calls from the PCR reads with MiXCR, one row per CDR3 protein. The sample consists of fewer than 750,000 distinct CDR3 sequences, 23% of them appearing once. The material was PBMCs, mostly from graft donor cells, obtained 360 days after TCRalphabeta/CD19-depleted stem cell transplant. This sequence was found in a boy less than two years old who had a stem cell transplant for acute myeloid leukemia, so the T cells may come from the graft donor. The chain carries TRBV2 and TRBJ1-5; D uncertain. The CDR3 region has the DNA TGTGCCAGCAGTGGAACTGGTAATAGCAATCAGCCCCAGCATTTT. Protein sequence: CASSGTGNSNQPQHF.